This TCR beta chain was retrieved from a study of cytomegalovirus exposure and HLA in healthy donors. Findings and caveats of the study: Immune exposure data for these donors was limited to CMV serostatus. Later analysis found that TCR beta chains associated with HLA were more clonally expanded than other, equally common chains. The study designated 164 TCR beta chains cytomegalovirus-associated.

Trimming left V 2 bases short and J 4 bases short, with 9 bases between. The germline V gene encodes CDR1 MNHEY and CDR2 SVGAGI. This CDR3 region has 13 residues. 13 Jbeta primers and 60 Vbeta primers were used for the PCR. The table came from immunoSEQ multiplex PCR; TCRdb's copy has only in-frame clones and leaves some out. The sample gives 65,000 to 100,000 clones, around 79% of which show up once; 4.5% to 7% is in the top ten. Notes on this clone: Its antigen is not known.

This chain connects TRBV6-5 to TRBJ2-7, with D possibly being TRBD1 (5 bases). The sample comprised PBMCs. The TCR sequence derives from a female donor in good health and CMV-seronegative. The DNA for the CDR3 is TGTGCCAGCAGTTACCGACAGCCTTACGAGCAGTACTTC. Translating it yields CASSYRQPYEQYF.